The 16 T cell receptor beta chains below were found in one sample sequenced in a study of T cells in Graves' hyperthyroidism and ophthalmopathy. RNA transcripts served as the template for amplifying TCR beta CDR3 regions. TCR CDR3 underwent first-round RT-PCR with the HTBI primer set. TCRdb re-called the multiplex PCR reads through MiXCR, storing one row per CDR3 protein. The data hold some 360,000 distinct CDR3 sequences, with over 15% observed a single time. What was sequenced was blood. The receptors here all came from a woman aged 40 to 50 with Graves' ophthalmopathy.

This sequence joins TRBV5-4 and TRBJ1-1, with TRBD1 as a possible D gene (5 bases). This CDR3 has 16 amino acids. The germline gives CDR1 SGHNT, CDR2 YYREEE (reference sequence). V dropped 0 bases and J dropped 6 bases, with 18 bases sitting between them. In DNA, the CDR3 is TGTGCCAGCAGCTTGGTCCCCCGCAGGGCGGTCGCTGAAGCTTTCTTT. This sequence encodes CASSLVPRRAVAEAFF.

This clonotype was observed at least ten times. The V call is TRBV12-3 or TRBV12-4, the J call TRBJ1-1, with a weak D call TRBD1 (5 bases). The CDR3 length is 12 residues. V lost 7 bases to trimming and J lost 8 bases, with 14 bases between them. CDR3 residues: CASKRDGQEAFF. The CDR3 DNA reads TGTGCCAGCAAACGGGACGGACAAGAAGCTTTCTTT.

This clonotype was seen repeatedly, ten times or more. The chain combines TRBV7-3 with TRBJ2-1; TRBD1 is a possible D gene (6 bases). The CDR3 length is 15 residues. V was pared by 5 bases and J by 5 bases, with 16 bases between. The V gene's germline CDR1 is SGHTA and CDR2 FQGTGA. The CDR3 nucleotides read TGTGCCAGCAGCCAGGGGCTAGCATTGGACAATGAGCAGTTCTTC. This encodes CASSQGLALDNEQFF.

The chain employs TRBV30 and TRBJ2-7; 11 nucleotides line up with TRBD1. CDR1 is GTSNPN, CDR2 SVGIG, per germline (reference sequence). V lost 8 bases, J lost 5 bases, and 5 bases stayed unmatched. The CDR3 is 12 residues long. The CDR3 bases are TGTGCCGGGGACAGGGGGGGGCACGAGCAGTACTTC. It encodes CAGDRGGHEQYF.

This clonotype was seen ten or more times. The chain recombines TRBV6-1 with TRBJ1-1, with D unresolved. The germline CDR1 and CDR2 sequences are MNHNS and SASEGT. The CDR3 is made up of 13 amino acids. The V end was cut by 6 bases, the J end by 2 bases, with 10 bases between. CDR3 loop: CASRRPINTEAFF. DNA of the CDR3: TGTGCCAGCAGGAGGCCAATTAACACTGAAGCTTTCTTT.

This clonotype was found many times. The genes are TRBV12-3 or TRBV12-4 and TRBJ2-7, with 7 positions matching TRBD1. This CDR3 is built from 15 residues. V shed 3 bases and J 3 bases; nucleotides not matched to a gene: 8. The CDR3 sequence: CASSFGDSSVYEQYF. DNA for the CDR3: TGTGCCAGCAGTTTTGGGGACAGTTCAGTCTACGAGCAGTACTTC.

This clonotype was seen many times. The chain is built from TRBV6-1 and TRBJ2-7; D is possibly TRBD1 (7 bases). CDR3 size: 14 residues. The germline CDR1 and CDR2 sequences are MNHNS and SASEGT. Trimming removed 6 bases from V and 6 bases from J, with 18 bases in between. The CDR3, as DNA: TGTGCCAGCAGAGACCGGGCAGGGGGGTCCGAGCAGTACTTC. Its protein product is CASRDRAGGSEQYF.

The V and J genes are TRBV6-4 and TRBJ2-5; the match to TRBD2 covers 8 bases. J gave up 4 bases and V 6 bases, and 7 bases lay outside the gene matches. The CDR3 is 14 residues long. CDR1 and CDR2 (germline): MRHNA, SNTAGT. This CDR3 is CASRGAGESETQYF. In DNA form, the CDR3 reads TGTGCCAGCAGGGGAGCGGGAGAGTCAGAGACCCAGTACTTC.

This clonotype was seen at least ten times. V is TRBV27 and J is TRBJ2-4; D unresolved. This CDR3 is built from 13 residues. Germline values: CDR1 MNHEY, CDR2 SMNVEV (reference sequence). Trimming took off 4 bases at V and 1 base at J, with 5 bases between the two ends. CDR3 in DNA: TGTGCCAGCAGTTCGACCGCCAAAAACATTCAGTACTTC. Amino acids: CASSSTAKNIQYF.

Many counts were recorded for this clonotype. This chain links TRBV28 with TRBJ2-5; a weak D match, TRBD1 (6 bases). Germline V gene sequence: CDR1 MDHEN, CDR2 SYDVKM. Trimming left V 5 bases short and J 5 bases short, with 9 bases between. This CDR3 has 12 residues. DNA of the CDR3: TGTGCCAGCAGTACAGGGCGGGAGACCCAGTACTTC. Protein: CASSTGRETQYF.

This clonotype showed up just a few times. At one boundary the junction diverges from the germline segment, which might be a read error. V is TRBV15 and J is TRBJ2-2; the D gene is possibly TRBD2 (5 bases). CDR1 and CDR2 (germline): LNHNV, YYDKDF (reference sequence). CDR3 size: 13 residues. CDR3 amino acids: CATSIGGSGELSF. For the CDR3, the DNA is TGTGCCACCAGCATAGGAGGCTCCGGGGAGCTGTCTTTT.

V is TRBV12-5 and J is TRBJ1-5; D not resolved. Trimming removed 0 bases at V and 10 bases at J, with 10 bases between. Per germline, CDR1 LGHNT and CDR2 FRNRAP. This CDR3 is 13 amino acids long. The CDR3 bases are TGTGCTAGTGGTTTGGTCCCGAGGGATCCCCAGCATTTT. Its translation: CASGLVPRDPQHF.

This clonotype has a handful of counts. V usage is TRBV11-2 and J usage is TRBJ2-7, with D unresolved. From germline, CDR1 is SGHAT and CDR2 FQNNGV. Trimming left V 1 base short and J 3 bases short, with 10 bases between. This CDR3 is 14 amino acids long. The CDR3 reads CASSLGPKSYEQYF. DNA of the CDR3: TGTGCCAGCAGCTTAGGCCCCAAGAGCTACGAGCAGTACTTC.

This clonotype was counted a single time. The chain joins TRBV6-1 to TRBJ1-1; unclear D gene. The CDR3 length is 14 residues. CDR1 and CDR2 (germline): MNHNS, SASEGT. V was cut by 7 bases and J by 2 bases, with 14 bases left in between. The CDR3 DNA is TGTGCCAGCATCCCCACGCGGGTTAACACTGAAGCTTTCTTT. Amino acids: CASIPTRVNTEAFF.

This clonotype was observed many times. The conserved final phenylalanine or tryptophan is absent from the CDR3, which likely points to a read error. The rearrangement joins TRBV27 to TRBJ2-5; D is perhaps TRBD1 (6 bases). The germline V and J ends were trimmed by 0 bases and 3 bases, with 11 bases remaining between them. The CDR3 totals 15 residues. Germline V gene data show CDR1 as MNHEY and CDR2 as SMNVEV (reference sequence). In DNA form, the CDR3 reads TGTGCCAGCAGTTTATCTGTGGCAGGGGAAGAGACCCAGTACGTC. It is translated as CASSLSVAGEETQYV.

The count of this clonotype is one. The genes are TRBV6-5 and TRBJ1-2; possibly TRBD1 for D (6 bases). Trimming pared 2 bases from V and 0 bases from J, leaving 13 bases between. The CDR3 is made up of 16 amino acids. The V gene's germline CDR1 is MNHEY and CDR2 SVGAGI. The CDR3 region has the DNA TGTGCCAGCAGTTACGAGTGGGGACACCCTAACTATGGCTACACCTTC. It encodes CASSYEWGHPNYGYTF.